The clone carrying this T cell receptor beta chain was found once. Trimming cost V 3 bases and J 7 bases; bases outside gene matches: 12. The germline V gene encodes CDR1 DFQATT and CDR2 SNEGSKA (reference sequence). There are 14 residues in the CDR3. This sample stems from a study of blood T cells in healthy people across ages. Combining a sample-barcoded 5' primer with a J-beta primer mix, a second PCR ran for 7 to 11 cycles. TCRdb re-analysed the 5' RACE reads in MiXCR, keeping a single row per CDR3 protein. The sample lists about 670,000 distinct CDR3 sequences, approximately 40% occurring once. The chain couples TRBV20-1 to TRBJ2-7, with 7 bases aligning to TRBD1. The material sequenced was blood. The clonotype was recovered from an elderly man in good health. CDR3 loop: CSASQTGTYNEQYF. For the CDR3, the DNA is TGCAGTGCTAGCCAGACAGGGACCTACAATGAGCAGTACTTC.